A single sample is the source of the 7 T cell receptor beta chains below, sequenced in a study of T-cell memory formation after mild COVID-19. MiXCR, applied by TCRdb to the 5' RACE reads, yields one record per CDR3 protein. The sample holds over 300,000 distinct CDR3 sequences, roughly 20% seen once. Input material: PBMCs or a T cell subset sorted from them (not recorded which). The receptor source for this set is a man younger than 35 who had mild COVID-19 (a few samples of this study predate the infection). Cell type and time point are not known.

This clonotype showed up just a few times. The chain uses TRBV5-5 and TRBJ2-2; D perhaps matches TRBD1 (6 bases). The germline CDR1 and CDR2 sequences are SGHKS and YYEKEE (reference sequence). Between the trimmed V and J ends, which lost 0 bases and 3 bases, there was a span of 9 bases. The CDR3 extends over 15 amino acids. CDR3 nucleotide sequence: TGTGCCAGCAGCTTGGACAGGGCGGACACCGGGGAGCTGTTTTTT. It is translated as CASSLDRADTGELFF.

This clonotype was seen many times. The V and J genes are TRBV28 and TRBJ1-5, with D unclear. CDR1 is MDHEN and CDR2 is SYDVKM in the germline V gene. The CDR3 has 12 amino acids. With 4 bases removed from V and 7 bases from J, the gap between germline ends came to 8 bases. CDR3 sequence reads: CASSYYRQPQHF. In DNA form, the CDR3 reads TGTGCCAGCAGTTATTACCGGCAGCCCCAGCATTTT.

The rearrangement links TRBV7-2 to TRBJ2-7; 7 bases line up with TRBD1. The germline V gene encodes CDR1 SGHTA and CDR2 FQGNSA. The CDR3 has 14 amino acids. Trimming took 5 bases from V and 2 from J; bases not matched to a gene: 6. The CDR3 protein is CASSPRQGPYEQYV. The DNA of the CDR3 is TGTGCCAGCAGCCCGCGACAGGGCCCCTACGAGCAGTACGTC.

The chain employs TRBV5-1 and TRBJ1-5, with 10 positions matching TRBD1. CDR3 size: 19 residues. In germline, CDR1 is SGHRS, CDR2 YFSETQ. The V gene end was trimmed by 5 bases and the J gene end by 2 bases; junction bases not matched to a gene: 16. The DNA of the CDR3 is TGCGCCAGCAGTAGCTCCCCGGGACAGGGGATGACAGGCAATCAGCCCCAGCATTTT. Translation gives CASSSSPGQGMTGNQPQHF.

The gene calls are TRBV20-1 and TRBJ2-2; D may be TRBD1 (6 bases). The CDR3 spans 15 residues. Trimming removed 1 base from V and 7 bases from J, with 16 bases in between. Germline loops: CDR1 DFQATT, CDR2 SNEGSKA (reference sequence). The CDR3 coding sequence is TGCAGTGCTAGAGTGAACAGGGATTTTGTCGGGGAGCTGTTTTTT. Amino acids: CSARVNRDFVGELFF.

In this sample, this clonotype turned up a few times. The J gene is TRBJ1-1, the V gene TRBV5-1; 10 bases align to TRBD1. The CDR3 totals 13 residues. Germline V gene data show CDR1 as SGHRS and CDR2 as YFSETQ. With V trimmed by 1 base and J by 7 bases, 1 base remained unmatched. The CDR3 here is CASSLWDRGEAFF. CDR3 DNA: TGCGCCAGCAGCTTGTGGGACAGGGGTGAAGCTTTCTTT.

This clonotype was counted ten times or more. The chain is built from TRBV7-2 and TRBJ2-5; no definite D call. CDR3 size: 12 residues. The germline CDR1 and CDR2 sequences are SGHTA and FQGNSA. V shed 5 bases and J shed 5 bases, with 9 bases lying between them. In nucleotides, the CDR3 is TGTGCCAGCAGCCCCTCTCGGGAGACCCAGTACTTC. Its translation: CASSPSRETQYF.